These 4 T cell receptor beta chains share one sample of origin, sequenced in a study of blood T cell repertoires in COVID-19. TCRdb keeps only in-frame clones here, not all; method: immunoSEQ multiplex PCR. The sample holds more than 85,000 clones, about 86% seen once. Sequenced sample: PBMCs or T cells enriched from blood (not recorded which). The origin of the receptors is a woman between 50 and 59 years old who had recovered from COVID-19.

This chain uses TRBV18 with TRBJ1-1, with 8 bases that match TRBD1. Trimming took 2 bases from V and 1 from J; bases not matched to a gene: 6. The V gene's germline CDR1 is KGHSH and CDR2 LQKENI. The CDR3 sequence is 16 residues long. DNA of the CDR3: TGTGCCAGCTCACCATCTTCAGGGGGCGCGAACACTGAAGCTTTCTTT. It translates to CASSPSSGGANTEAFF.

The rearrangement uses TRBV11-2 and TRBJ2-5; D might be TRBD2 (5 bases). Trimming removed 5 bases from V and 2 bases from J, with 9 bases in between. Germline V gene lookup returns CDR1 SGHAT and CDR2 FQNNGV. This CDR3 spans 13 amino acids. The CDR3 loop is CASSLGLQETQYF. DNA for the CDR3: TGTGCCAGCAGCCTCGGACTTCAAGAGACCCAGTACTTC.

CDR3 amino acids: CATSRPTGPIETQYF. In nucleotides, the CDR3 is TGTGCCACCAGCAGACCGACAGGGCCGATAGAGACCCAGTACTTC. The gene calls are TRBV15 and TRBJ2-5; 7 nucleotides match TRBD1. The CDR3 is 15 residues long. V trimming: 2 bases; J trimming: 4 bases; junction bases outside the gene matches: 7. Germline CDR1 LNHNV, CDR2 YYDKDF (reference sequence). The full variable domain, completed using reference TRBV15 and TRBJ2-5, is DAMVIQNPRYQVTQFGKPVTLSCSQTLNHNVMYWYQQKSSQAPKLLFHYYDKDFNNEADTPDNFQSRRPNTSFCFLDIRSPGLGDTAMYLCATSRPTGPIETQYFGPGTRLLVL.

CDR3 residues: CAWNSETYEQYF. CDR3 coding DNA: TGTGCCTGGAACTCCGAGACCTACGAGCAGTACTTC. The chain is built from TRBV30 and TRBJ2-7; D is unresolved. Germline V lookup: CDR1 GTSNPN, CDR2 SVGIG (reference sequence). Trimming shortened V by 4 bases and J by 2 bases, and 9 bases separated the two germline ends. CDR3 size: 12 residues.